The subject of this entry is one TCR beta chain. The primer mix had 60 Vbeta and 13 Jbeta primers. Here immunoSEQ multiplex PCR was the method, and the copy in TCRdb shows in-frame clones only, minus some. The sample includes about 98,000 clones, approximately 82% of them seen just once. The data are from a study of cytomegalovirus exposure and HLA in healthy donors. Specimen: PBMCs. This TCR was recovered from a female donor in good health and CMV-seropositive.

The CDR3 protein is CASSLNGDNSYNEQFF. CDR3 bases: TGTGCCAGCAGCTTAAACGGGGACAACTCCTACAATGAGCAGTTCTTC. The chain joins TRBV7-2 to TRBJ2-1, with D possibly matching TRBD1 (6 bases). Deletions cut 2 bases from V and 0 bases from J, with 11 bases between. The CDR3 totals 16 residues. Per germline, CDR1 SGHTA and CDR2 FQGNSA.